The rows below give T cell receptor beta chains drawn from one sample of a study of untreated major depressive disorder. Here immunoSEQ multiplex PCR was the method, and the copy in TCRdb shows in-frame clones only, minus some. Of some 13,000 clones in the sample, just over 90% were seen once. The sequencing sample was made of CD4+ T cells from PBMCs. Receptor source: a woman aged 25 to 45 with major depressive disorder. Both conserved end residues are part of each CDR3. A D gene is named only where the DNA matches it firmly. The size of a clone is reported for some rows only, either as once, few or many, or as a class for expanded clones.

v_call,d_call,clone_size,j_call,cdr3_nt,cdr3_aa
TRBV28,TRBD2,-,TRBJ2-7,TGTGCCAGCCGACTAGCGGACCGCTCCTACGAGCAGTACTTC,CASRLADRSYEQYF
TRBV11-3,-,-,TRBJ2-2,TGTGCCAGCAGCTTAGGTGTCGCCGGGGAGCTGTTTTTT,CASSLGVAGELFF
TRBV10-1,TRBD1,-,TRBJ1-2,TGCGCCAGCAGCTGGGACAGGGGATATGGCTACACCTTC,CASSWDRGYGYTF
TRBV21-1,-,-,TRBJ2-7,TGTGCCATCTTACTAGCGGGAGGACACTACGAGCAGTACTTC,CAILLAGGHYEQYF
TRBV5-4,-,-,TRBJ2-6,TGTGCCAGCAGCAAAAAGACGGACTTCTCTGGGGCCAACGTCCTGACTTTC,CASSKKTDFSGANVLTF
TRBV13,TRBD2,-,TRBJ2-1,TGTGCCAGCAGCTCCCCACTTAGTGGGACTAGCGGGGCCTACAATGAGCAGTTCTTC,CASSSPLSGTSGAYNEQFF
TRBV29-1,-,-,TRBJ1-2,TGCAGCGTTGAAAAGGCCCTCGATTCGTTAAGCTACACCTTC,CSVEKALDSLSYTF
TRBV30,-,-,TRBJ1-1,TGTGCCTCCGCCCGACCGAGGGCTGAAGCTTTCTTT,CASARPRAEAFF
TRBV6-1,TRBD2,-,TRBJ2-1,TGTGCCAGCGGGACTAGCGCATACAATGAGCAGTTCTTC,CASGTSAYNEQFF
TRBV20-1,-,once,TRBJ2-7,TGCAGTGCCTTCCTCGGGGGCGAGCAGTACTTC,CSAFLGGEQYF
TRBV7-8,TRBD1,-,TRBJ2-1,TGTGCCAGCAGTCGGGACAGGGTGGACAATGAGCAGTTCTTC,CASSRDRVDNEQFF
TRBV25-1,-,once,TRBJ2-7,TGTGCCAGCAGTGAATATGGGATGAGCTCCTACGAGCAGTACTTC,CASSEYGMSSYEQYF
TRBV10-3,-,-,TRBJ2-4,TGTGCCATCAGTGACGGAGAAAACATTCAGTACTTC,CAISDGENIQYF
TRBV7-2,-,once,TRBJ1-5,TGTGCCAGCAGCCCTGGAGGGCCTAGGCCCCAGCATTTT,CASSPGGPRPQHF
TRBV10-3,-,-,TRBJ1-1,TGTGCCATCAGACAACGAGTTATTGCGGGGCCAGAAAACACTGAAGCTTTCTTT,CAIRQRVIAGPENTEAFF
TRBV15,-,-,TRBJ1-3,TGTGCCACCAGCAGATCGAGACGGACAGCCTTCGGAAACACCATATATTTT,CATSRSRRTAFGNTIYF
TRBV15,-,-,TRBJ2-1,TGTGCCACCAGCAGAGATTTTGGGGCCTACAATGAGCAGTTCTTC,CATSRDFGAYNEQFF
TRBV9,-,-,TRBJ2-7,TGTGCCAGCAGGGAAGGGTACGAGCAGTACTTC,CASREGYEQYF
TRBV30,-,once,TRBJ1-3,TGTGCCTGGCAAGCTTCCTCTGGAAACACCATATATTTT,CAWQASSGNTIYF
TRBV30,TRBD1,-,TRBJ2-7,TGTGCCTGGAGTTTTGGGACAGCCTACGAGCAGTACTTC,CAWSFGTAYEQYF
TRBV12-5,-,-,TRBJ2-7,TGTGCTAGTGGTTCAAACCGGGACGTCTCCTACGAGCAGTACTTC,CASGSNRDVSYEQYF
TRBV5-1,TRBD1,-,TRBJ2-5,TGCGCCAGCAGCTTGGACGGGACAGGGGGTCGGGAGACCCAGTACTTC,CASSLDGTGGRETQYF
TRBV6-6,-,few,TRBJ1-2,TGTGCCAGCAGAAACTACAGGGAAACTAACTATGGCTACACCTTC,CASRNYRETNYGYTF
TRBV6-1,-,-,TRBJ2-6,TGTGCCAGCAGTGCGGGACCTGGGGCCAACGTCCTGACTTTC,CASSAGPGANVLTF
TRBV9,-,-,TRBJ2-1,TGTGCCAGCAGCGTCCGGTGGGGGGATGAGCAGTTCTTC,CASSVRWGDEQFF
TRBV4-3,-,-,TRBJ2-3,TGCGCCAGCAGCCAAGATCCGGCGGATACGCAGTATTTT,CASSQDPADTQYF
TRBV19,-,-,TRBJ1-4,TGTGCCAGTCGGTGGGTTAGTTCGACTAATGAAAAACTGTTTTTT,CASRWVSSTNEKLFF
TRBV6-5,TRBD2,-,TRBJ2-2,TGTGCCAGCAGTCAGGGACTAGCGGGAGTCGGGGAGCTGTTTTTT,CASSQGLAGVGELFF
TRBV7-2,-,-,TRBJ2-2,TGTGCCAGCAGCTTAGAACCCCTTCAAGGGCCCGGGGAGCTGTTTTTT,CASSLEPLQGPGELFF
TRBV28,-,-,TRBJ2-1,TGTGCCAGCAGTTTGGGGACAACAAACGAATACAATGAGCAGTTCTTC,CASSLGTTNEYNEQFF
TRBV11-3,TRBD2,-,TRBJ2-5,TGTGCCAGCAGCTACTCCGGGACTAGCGGGAAGGAGACCCAGTACTTC,CASSYSGTSGKETQYF
TRBV5-1,-,once,TRBJ2-3,TGCGCCAGCAGCGGACCCACCACAGATACGCAGTATTTT,CASSGPTTDTQYF
TRBV27,TRBD2,-,TRBJ2-2,TGTGCCAGCAGTACCACTAGCGGGACCCGTACCGGGGAGCTGTTTTTT,CASSTTSGTRTGELFF
TRBV5-1,TRBD2,few,TRBJ2-2,TGCGCCAGCAGCCCGGCGCGGGGGGGAAACACCGGGGAGCTGTTTTTT,CASSPARGGNTGELFF
TRBV5-6,-,-,TRBJ2-5,TGTGCCAGCAGCTGGGGGGGCCGGGTTGAGACCCAGTACTTC,CASSWGGRVETQYF
TRBV4-1,-,-,TRBJ2-1,TGCGCCAGCAGAGAGACCGACCGTCTCTCCTACAATGAGCAGTTCTTC,CASRETDRLSYNEQFF
TRBV18,TRBD2,-,TRBJ2-3,TGTGCCAGCTCACCAGGTCCTCGTACTAGCGCAGATACGCAGTATTTT,CASSPGPRTSADTQYF
TRBV19,TRBD1,-,TRBJ2-1,TGTGCCAGTAGTATAGCGGAGACAGGGATTCCTGAGCAGTTCTTC,CASSIAETGIPEQFF
TRBV19,TRBD2,-,TRBJ2-3,TGTGCCAGTACTAGCGGGAGCACAGATACGCAGTATTTT,CASTSGSTDTQYF
TRBV28,-,-,TRBJ2-7,TGTGCCAGCAGTCCCCCCGGCGACGGATTGAGGAACGAGCAGTACTTC,CASSPPGDGLRNEQYF
TRBV29-1,TRBD2,-,TRBJ2-3,TGCAGCGTTGCCCTTATGGGTGGTAGCGGGGCCACAGATACGCAGTATTTT,CSVALMGGSGATDTQYF
TRBV27,-,-,TRBJ1-5,TGTGCCAGCAGTTTCAACAGGGCTAGCAATCAGCCCCAGCATTTT,CASSFNRASNQPQHF
TRBV19,-,-,TRBJ1-1,TGTGCCAGTAGTAGGCAGCCTGGCAACACTGAAGCTTTCTTT,CASSRQPGNTEAFF
TRBV7-2,TRBD2,-,TRBJ2-1,TGTGCCAGCAGCATAGCGGGCAGCTCCTACAATGAGCAGTTCTTC,CASSIAGSSYNEQFF
TRBV27,-,-,TRBJ2-3,TGTGCCAGCAGAAAAACAGAAAAGGGTACGCAGTATTTT,CASRKTEKGTQYF
TRBV2,-,-,TRBJ1-2,TGTGCCAGCAGGACCGGGCAGATATATGGCTACACCTTC,CASRTGQIYGYTF
TRBV21-1,-,-,TRBJ1-5,TGTGCCAGCAGCAAAGGGGCCAGGGGAAAAAGTCAGCCCCAGCATTTT,CASSKGARGKSQPQHF
TRBV5-1,TRBD1,-,TRBJ2-7,TGCGCCAGCCAGTTAAGACAGGGGACTTCCTACGAGCAGTACTTC,CASQLRQGTSYEQYF
TRBV9,-,-,TRBJ1-5,TGTGCCAGCAGCGACCGCAAGCAGCCCCAGCATTTT,CASSDRKQPQHF
TRBV7-2,-,-,TRBJ1-2,TGTGCCAGCAGCTTCCCTAACTATGGCTACACCTTC,CASSFPNYGYTF
TRBV7-8,TRBD1,-,TRBJ1-5,TGTGCCAGCAGCCTCCGGGACAGAGGCAATCAGCCCCAGCATTTT,CASSLRDRGNQPQHF
TRBV7-3,-,-,TRBJ2-1,TGTGCCAGCAGCTTAGGCGGGCGGGCCTACAATGAGCAGTTCTTC,CASSLGGRAYNEQFF
TRBV5-5,TRBD2,-,TRBJ2-1,TGTGCCAGCAGCTCTCTAGCGGGAGGCCGGAATGAGCAGTTCTTC,CASSSLAGGRNEQFF
TRBV9,TRBD1,few,TRBJ2-6,TGTGCCAGCAGCGACCGGGACAGGTGGGTTTCTGGGGCCAACGTCCTGACTTTC,CASSDRDRWVSGANVLTF